This T cell receptor (beta chain) was documented in a study of cytomegalovirus exposure and HLA in healthy donors. As for the study in general: The approximately 110 validation repertoires, a later analysis reported, used the same platform as the roughly 710 first-cohort repertoires.

Notes on the study in general: The study flagged 150 to 200 TCR beta chains as cytomegalovirus-associated. First-cohort TCR clusters tended to co-occur in the 130 or so validation repertoires, a later analysis found.

Libraries were prepared by immunoSEQ multiplex PCR; TCRdb keeps only in-frame clonotypes and omits some of them. The sample carries 150,000 to 200,000 clones, about 82% recorded once. Trimming removed 2 bases at V and 3 bases at J, with 11 bases between. The CDR3 totals 15 residues. CDR1 and CDR2 from the germline V gene are GTSNPN and SVGIG (reference sequence). Comment on this clone: What it binds is unknown.

The chain carries TRBV30 and TRBJ2-6; D not certain. Sequenced sample: PBMCs. The TCR comes from a woman aged 18-29 years in good health and CMV-seronegative. CDR3 amino acids: CAWSPTGYGANVLTF. The CDR3 DNA reads as TGTGCCTGGAGTCCGACCGGGTATGGGGCCAACGTCCTGACTTTC.